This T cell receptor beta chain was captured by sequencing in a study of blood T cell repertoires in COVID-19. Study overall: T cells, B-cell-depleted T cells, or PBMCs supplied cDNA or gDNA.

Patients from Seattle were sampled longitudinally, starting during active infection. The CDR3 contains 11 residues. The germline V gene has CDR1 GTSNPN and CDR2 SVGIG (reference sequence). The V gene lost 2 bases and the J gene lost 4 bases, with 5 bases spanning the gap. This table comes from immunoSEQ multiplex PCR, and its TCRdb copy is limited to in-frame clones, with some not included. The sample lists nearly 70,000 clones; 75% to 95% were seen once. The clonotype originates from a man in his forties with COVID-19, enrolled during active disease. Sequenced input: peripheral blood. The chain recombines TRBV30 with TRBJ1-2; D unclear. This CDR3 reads CAWSHTYGYTF. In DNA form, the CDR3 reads TGTGCCTGGAGTCACACCTATGGCTACACCTTC.